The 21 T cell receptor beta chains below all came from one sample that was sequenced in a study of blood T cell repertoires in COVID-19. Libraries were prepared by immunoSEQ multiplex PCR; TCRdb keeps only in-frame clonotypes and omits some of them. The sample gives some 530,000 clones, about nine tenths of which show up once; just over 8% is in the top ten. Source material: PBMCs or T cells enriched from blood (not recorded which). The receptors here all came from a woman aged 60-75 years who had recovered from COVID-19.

CDR3 DNA: TGTGCCAGTAGTCCTACGGGACAGGTAAACATTCAGTACTTC. Protein sequence: CASSPTGQVNIQYF. This rearrangement joins TRBV19 to TRBJ2-4, with 8 bases identical to TRBD1. Germline assignment: CDR1 LNHDA and CDR2 SQIVND (reference sequence). With V trimmed by 5 bases and J by 6 bases, 6 bases remained unmatched. The CDR3 loop spans 14 amino acids.

This chain's CDR3 is CASSAQTGTIDTQYF. DNA of the CDR3: TGTGCCAGCAGCGCGCAGACAGGGACGATCGATACGCAGTATTTT. J is TRBJ2-3 and V is TRBV7-2; 7 nucleotides align to TRBD1. The V segment lost 5 bases and the J segment 6 bases; nucleotides outside the gene matches: 11. The germline V gene has CDR1 SGHTA and CDR2 FQGNSA. This CDR3 contains 15 residues.

CDR3 region: CASSQGRGRDYGYTF. CDR3 coding DNA: TGTGCCAGCAGCCAAGGGAGGGGGCGCGACTATGGCTACACCTTC. The rearrangement links TRBV3-1 (or the pseudogene TRBV3-2) to TRBJ1-2, with 7 bases fitting TRBD1. Trimming at V came to 1 base and at J to 3 bases, leaving 5 bases not matched to a gene. CDR1 LGHDT and CDR2 YNNKEL come from the germline V gene (reference sequence). CDR3 length: 15 residues.

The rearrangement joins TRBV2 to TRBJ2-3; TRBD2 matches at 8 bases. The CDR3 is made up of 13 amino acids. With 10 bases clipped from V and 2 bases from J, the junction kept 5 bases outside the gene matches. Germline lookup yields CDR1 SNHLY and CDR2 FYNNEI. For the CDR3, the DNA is TGTGCCACCACGGGGGGGGACACAGATACGCAGTATTTT. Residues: CATTGGDTDTQYF.

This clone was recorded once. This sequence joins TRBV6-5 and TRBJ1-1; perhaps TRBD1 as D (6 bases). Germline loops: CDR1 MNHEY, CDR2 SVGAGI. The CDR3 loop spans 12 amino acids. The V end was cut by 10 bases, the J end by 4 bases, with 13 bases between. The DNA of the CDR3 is TGTGCCACCTTGGACAGAACCACTGAAGCTTTCTTT. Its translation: CATLDRTTEAFF.

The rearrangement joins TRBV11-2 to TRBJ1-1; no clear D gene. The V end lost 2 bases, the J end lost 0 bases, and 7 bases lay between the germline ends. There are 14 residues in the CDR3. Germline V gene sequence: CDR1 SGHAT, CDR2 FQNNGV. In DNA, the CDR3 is TGTGCCAGCAGCTTAACAGATCTGAACACTGAAGCTTTCTTT. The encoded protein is CASSLTDLNTEAFF.

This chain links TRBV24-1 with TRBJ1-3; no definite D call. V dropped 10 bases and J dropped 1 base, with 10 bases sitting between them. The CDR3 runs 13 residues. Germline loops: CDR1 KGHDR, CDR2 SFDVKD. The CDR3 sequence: CATTPGSGNTIYF. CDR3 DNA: TGTGCCACTACTCCGGGGTCTGGAAACACCATATATTTT.

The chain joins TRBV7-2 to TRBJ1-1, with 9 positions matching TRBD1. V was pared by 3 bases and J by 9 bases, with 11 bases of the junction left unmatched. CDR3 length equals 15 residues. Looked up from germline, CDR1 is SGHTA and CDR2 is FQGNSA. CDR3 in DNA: TGTGCCAGCAGCTTCAAACAGGGGGCGGGGTCTCAAGCTTTCTTT. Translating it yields CASSFKQGAGSQAFF. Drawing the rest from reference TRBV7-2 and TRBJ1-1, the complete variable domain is GAGVSQSPSNKVTEKGKDVELRCDPISGHTALYWYRQSLGQGLEFLIYFQGNSAPDKSGLPSDRFSAERTGGSVSTLTIQRTQQEDSAVYLCASSFKQGAGSQAFFGQGTRLTVV.

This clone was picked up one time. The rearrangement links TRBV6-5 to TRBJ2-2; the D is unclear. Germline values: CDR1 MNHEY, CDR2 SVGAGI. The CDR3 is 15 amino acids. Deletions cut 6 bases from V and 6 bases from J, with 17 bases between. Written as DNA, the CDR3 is TGTGCCAGCAGAAGAGAAGATGACATAGCCGGGGAGCTGTTTTTT. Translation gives CASRREDDIAGELFF.

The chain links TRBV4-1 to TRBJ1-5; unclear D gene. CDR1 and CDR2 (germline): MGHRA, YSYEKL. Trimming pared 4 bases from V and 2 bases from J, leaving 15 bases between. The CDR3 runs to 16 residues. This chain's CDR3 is CASSLNLALGNQPQHF. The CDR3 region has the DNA TGCGCCAGCAGCCTCAATCTGGCTCTGGGCAATCAGCCCCAGCATTTT.

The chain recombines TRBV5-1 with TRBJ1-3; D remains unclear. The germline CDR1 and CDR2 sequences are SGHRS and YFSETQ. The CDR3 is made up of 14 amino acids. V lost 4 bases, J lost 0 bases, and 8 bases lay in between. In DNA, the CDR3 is TGCGCCAGCAGCACACTAGACTCTGGAAACACCATATATTTT. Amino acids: CASSTLDSGNTIYF.

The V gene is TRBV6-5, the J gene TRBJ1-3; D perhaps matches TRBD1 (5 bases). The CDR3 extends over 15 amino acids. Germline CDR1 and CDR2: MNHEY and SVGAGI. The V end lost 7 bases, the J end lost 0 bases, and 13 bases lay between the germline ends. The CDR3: CASNPGIFSGNTIYF. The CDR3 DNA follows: TGTGCCAGCAACCCAGGGATATTCTCTGGAAACACCATATATTTT.

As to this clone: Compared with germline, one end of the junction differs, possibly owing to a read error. CDR3 residues: CASSPDRGNNEAFF. CDR3 DNA sequence: TGTGCCAGCAGTCCTGACAGGGGGAACAATGAAGCTTTCTTT. The chain combines TRBV6-6 with TRBJ1-1; 9 nucleotides align to TRBD1. The CDR3 extends over 14 amino acids. Germline values: CDR1 MNHNY, CDR2 SVGAGI (reference sequence).

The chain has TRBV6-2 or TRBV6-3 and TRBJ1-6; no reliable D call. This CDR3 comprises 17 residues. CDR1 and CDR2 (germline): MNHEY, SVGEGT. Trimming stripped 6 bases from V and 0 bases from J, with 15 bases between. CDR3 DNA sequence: TGTGCCAGCAGCCCTCCTAGGCAGAGCTCCTATAATTCACCCCTCCACTTT. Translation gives CASSPPRQSSYNSPLHF.

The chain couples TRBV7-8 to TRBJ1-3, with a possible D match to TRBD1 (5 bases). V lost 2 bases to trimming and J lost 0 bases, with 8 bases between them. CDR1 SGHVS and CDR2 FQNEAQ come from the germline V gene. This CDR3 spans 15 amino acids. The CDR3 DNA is TGTGCCAGCAGCTTACGGGGACTCTCTGGAAACACCATATATTTT. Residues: CASSLRGLSGNTIYF.

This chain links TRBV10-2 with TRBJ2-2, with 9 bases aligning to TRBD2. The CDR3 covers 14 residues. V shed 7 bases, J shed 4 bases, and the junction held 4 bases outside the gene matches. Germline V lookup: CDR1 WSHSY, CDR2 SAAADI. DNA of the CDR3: TGCGCCAGCAATCGAGCGGGGGGCACCGGGGAGCTGTTTTTT. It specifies CASNRAGGTGELFF.

CDR3: CASSSRPSASDTQYF. The CDR3 nucleotides are TGTGCCAGCAGTTCGAGGCCAAGCGCGTCAGATACGCAGTATTTT. The chain carries TRBV7-2 and TRBJ2-3, with unresolved D. CDR1 SGHTA and CDR2 FQGNSA come from the germline V gene. V lost 6 bases, J lost 4 bases, and 17 bases lay in between. The CDR3 runs 15 residues.

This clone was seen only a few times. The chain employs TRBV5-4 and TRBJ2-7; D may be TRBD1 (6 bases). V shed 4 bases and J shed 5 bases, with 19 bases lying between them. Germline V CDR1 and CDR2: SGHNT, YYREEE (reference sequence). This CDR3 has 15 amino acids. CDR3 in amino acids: CASSPWPSGDHEQYV. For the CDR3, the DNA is TGTGCCAGCAGCCCGTGGCCGTCAGGGGACCACGAGCAGTACGTC.

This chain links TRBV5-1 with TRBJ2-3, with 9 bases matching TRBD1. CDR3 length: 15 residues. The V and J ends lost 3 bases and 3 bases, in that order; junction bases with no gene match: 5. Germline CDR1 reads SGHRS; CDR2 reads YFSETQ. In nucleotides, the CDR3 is TGCGCCAGCAGCTCGAACAGGGGGCTAACAGATACGCAGTATTTT. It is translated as CASSSNRGLTDTQYF. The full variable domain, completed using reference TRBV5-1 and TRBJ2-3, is KAGVTQTPRYLIKTRGQQVTLSCSPISGHRSVSWYQQTPGQGLQFLFEYFSETQRNKGNFPGRFSGRQFSNSRSEMNVSTLELGDSALYLCASSSNRGLTDTQYFGPGTRLTVL.

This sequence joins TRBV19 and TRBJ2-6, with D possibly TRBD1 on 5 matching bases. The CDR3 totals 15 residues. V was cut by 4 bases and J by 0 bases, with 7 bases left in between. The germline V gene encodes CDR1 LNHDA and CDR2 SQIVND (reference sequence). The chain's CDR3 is CASSRQTSGANVLTF. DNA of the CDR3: TGTGCCAGTAGTAGACAGACCTCTGGGGCCAACGTCCTGACTTTC.

CDR3 sequence: CASSIDRGGSPLHF. The CDR3 DNA reads as TGTGCCAGTAGTATCGACAGGGGGGGTTCACCCCTCCACTTT. V and J are TRBV19 and TRBJ1-6; 9 bases agree with TRBD1. The CDR3 is 14 amino acids. Germline V lookup: CDR1 LNHDA, CDR2 SQIVND (reference sequence). V shed 3 bases and J 9 bases; nucleotides not matched to a gene: 3.